This T cell receptor (beta chain) was found in a study of OX40 agonist ivuxolimab in advanced cancers. The CDR3 sequence is 20 residues long. From germline, CDR1 is LGHNT and CDR2 FRNRAP. V was clipped by 3 bases and J by 3 bases; unmatched bases: 22. Data came from immunoSEQ multiplex PCR; TCRdb stores just in-frame clones and leaves some out. Among around 69,000 clones listed, about 89% were seen once. The chain couples TRBV12-5 to TRBJ2-7; 8 nucleotides align to TRBD2. The sequencing used CD4+ or CD8+ T cells sorted from blood, collected in a trial of the OX40 agonist ivuxolimab. The sequence was collected from an adult with an advanced solid tumor such as melanoma, head and neck, liver or kidney cancer. CDR3 in DNA: TGTGCTAGTGGTTTAGAGGCCCTTCCATTACCGCTAGCGGGCCACTACGAGCAGTACTTC. Protein product: CASGLEALPLPLAGHYEQYF.